The sequence of this T cell receptor beta chain was determined in a study of blood T cell repertoires in COVID-19 (dated by TCRdb to about 2020). In terms of the full investigation: Samples covering the acute and convalescent phases of COVID-19 were provided by collaborators in the United States, Italy and Spain. The sample metadata nearly always contained a de-identified subject ID, COVID-19 status, age in years and sex. Deeply sampled blood TCRbeta repertoires from subjects exposed to, actively infected with, or recovered from COVID-19 were included in the dataset. A freely available public database, intended as a resource for researchers studying the immune response to SARS-CoV-2, is where the repertoires were released. HLA class I and class II types, where available, came from metadata supplied by the sample provider rather than from assay-based typing. The prospective study material was composed of cDNA or gDNA derived from T cells, B-cell-depleted T cells, or PBMCs. The samples were drawn from two sources: the first 160 participants of the ongoing ImmuneRACE study, and some 1,300 subjects contributed by 6 global collaborators.

The germline V gene (reference sequence) gives CDR1 as LGHDT and CDR2 as YNNKEL. Spanning cysteine to phenylalanine, the CDR3 consists of 14 amino acids. Only the CDR3 region is kept as DNA, spanning 42 bases read in frame from base 1. Deletion took 1 base off V and 7 bases off J, with a span of 11 bases between the germline ends. To note about this clone: The specificity of this receptor is unknown. Per-base quality was not reported, and no clone a single base away is much larger than it.

Each collaborating institution followed its own protocols to collect whole blood in K2EDTA tubes. For TCRbeta analysis, collaborators shipped samples as frozen whole blood, isolated PBMCs, or DNA extracted from either of those sample types. Study-wide conclusions, independent of this receptor: The quantity of clinical and demographic metadata differed by source and by participant and was supplied without curation.

TCRbeta CDR3 regions were amplified from genomic DNA using the immunoSEQ Assay, a bias-controlled multiplex PCR. Concerning the study's data processing: The number of nucleated cells in each sample was estimated by amplification of reference gene primers within the assay. To quantify the absolute abundance of each unique TCRbeta CDR3 rearrangement, sequence reads were collapsed and filtered. For each sample, productive Simpson clonality was calculated as the square root of Simpson's diversity index over productive rearrangements. TCRdb re-hosts the immuneACCESS table, in-frame sequences only. Its copies lack some clones; in the studies checked, an unresolved V gene accounts for under half of them, and the cause for the rest is not known. V and J calls and clone size are as listed in that table; D and trimming were resolved from the DNA. Across this sample there are 100,000 or so clones, with roughly 76% seen only once. The top ten clonotypes cover approximately 9% of the sample.

This receptor chain uses TRBV3-1 (or the pseudogene TRBV3-2) and TRBJ2-1; TRBD2 is possibly the D segment (6 matching bases). The sample taken for sequencing was peripheral blood. The sequence was obtained from a woman in her seventies with acute or convalescent COVID-19. Here is the DNA: TGTGCCAGCAGCCAAGTCGGGAGTACAAATGAGCAGTTCTTC. Translation gives CASSQVGSTNEQFF.